This T cell receptor (beta chain) emerged from a study of sequential checkpoint blockade in melanoma. The CDR3 sequence is 17 residues long. Trimming stripped 5 bases from V and 0 bases from J, with 19 bases between. Germline CDR1 SEHNR, CDR2 FQNEAQ (reference sequence). Clones were sequenced by immunoSEQ multiplex PCR, and TCRdb holds only the in-frame ones, with some missing. The data show roughly 30,000 clones, roughly 84% seen once. Treatment here: randomized to nivolumab then ipilimumab (arm A) or the reverse (arm B). None of the patients previously received DNA-damaging chemotherapy. The gene calls are TRBV7-9 and TRBJ1-1, with D uncertain. Specimen: CD8+ T cells sorted from blood (inferred from file names), collected from a patient given nivolumab and ipilimumab in sequence. This clonotype was obtained from a human donor with melanoma. This CDR3 is CASSPGDILRMNTEAFF. CDR3 bases: TGTGCCAGCAGCCCGGGAGACATTCTGCGGATGAACACTGAAGCTTTCTTT.